The present T cell receptor (beta chain) was sequenced within a study of OX40 agonist ivuxolimab in advanced cancers. Note on this clone: Its specificity is not known.

The protocol was immunoSEQ multiplex PCR, while the TCRdb copy is restricted to in-frame clones and leaves out a portion. Of about 33,000 clones listed, approximately 84% are singletons. Regarding the study as a whole: Antigen specificity of clonally expanded peripheral T cells was not established. Averaged across samples, CD8+ T cells carried more expanded clones than CD4+ did. At doses 0.1 to 3.0 mg/kg, CD4+ and CD8+ clones expanded. Low normalized clonal expansion also occurred in some nonresponding patients.

The CDR3 loop spans 15 amino acids. Trimming removed 8 bases from V and 7 bases from J, with 23 bases in between. Germline V gene data show CDR1 as SGHVS and CDR2 as FNYEAQ. The chain links TRBV7-6 to TRBJ2-5; D might be TRBD2 (6 bases). The TCR was taken from an adult with an advanced solid tumor such as melanoma, head and neck, liver or kidney cancer. This material consisted of CD4+ or CD8+ T cells sorted from blood, taken in a trial of the OX40 agonist ivuxolimab. CDR3 sequence reads: CASGPSSGPPGTQYF. The CDR3 nucleotides are TGTGCCAGCGGCCCCAGCAGCGGGCCCCCTGGGACCCAGTACTTC.